The sequence of this T cell receptor beta chain was determined in a study of T cell repertoires in cytomegalovirus infection. TCRdb recomputed calls from the reads with MiXCR, one row per CDR3 protein. The repertoire consists of 310,000 or so distinct CDR3 sequences, with under 30% occurring once and the leading ten covering around 14%. CDR3 length: 16 residues. Germline CDR1 reads MDHEN; CDR2 reads SYDVKM. Deletions cut 1 base from V and 6 bases from J, with 17 bases between. This clonotype has a handful of counts. The source material was PBMCs. The chain has TRBV28 and TRBJ2-3; either TRBD1 or TRBD2 may supply D (5 bases each). This clonotype was obtained from a human donor in good health (CMV status not recorded). Some clones in this sample may be carry-over from other donors' samples. The CDR3 region has the DNA TGTGCCAGCAGTTTATTAGGGACCTTGGTGGGGGATACGCAGTATTTT. Residues: CASSLLGTLVGDTQYF.